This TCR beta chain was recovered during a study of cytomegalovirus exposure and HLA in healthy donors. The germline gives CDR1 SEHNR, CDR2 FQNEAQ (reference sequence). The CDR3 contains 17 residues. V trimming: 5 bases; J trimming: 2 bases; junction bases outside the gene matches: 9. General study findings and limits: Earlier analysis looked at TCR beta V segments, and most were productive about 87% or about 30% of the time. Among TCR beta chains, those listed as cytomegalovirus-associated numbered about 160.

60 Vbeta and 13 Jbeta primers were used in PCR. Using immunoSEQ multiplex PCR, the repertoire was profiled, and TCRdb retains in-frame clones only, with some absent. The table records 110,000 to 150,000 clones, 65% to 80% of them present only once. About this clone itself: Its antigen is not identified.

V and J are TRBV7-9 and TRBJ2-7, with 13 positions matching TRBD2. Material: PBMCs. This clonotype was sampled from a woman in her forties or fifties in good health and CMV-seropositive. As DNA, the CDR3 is TGTGCCAGCAGCAAAGGACTAGCGGGGGCCATCACCTACGAGCAGTACTTC. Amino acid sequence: CASSKGLAGAITYEQYF.